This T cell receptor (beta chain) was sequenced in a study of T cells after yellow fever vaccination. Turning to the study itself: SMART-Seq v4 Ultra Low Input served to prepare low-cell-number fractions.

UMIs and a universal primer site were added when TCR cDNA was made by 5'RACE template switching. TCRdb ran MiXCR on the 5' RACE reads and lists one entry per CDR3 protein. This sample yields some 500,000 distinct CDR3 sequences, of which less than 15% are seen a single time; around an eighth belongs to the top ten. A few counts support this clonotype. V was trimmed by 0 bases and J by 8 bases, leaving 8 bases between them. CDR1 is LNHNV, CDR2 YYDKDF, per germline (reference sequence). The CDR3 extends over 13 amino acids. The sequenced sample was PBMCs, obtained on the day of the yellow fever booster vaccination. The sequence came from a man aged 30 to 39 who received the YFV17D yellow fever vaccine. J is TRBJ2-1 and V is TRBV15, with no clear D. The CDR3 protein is CATSREKFDEQFF. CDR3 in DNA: TGTGCCACCAGCAGAGAAAAATTTGATGAGCAGTTCTTC. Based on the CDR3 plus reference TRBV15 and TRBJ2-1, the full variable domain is DAMVIQNPRYQVTQFGKPVTLSCSQTLNHNVMYWYQQKSSQAPKLLFHYYDKDFNNEADTPDNFQSRRPNTSFCFLDIRSPGLGDTAMYLCATSREKFDEQFFGPGTRLTVL.